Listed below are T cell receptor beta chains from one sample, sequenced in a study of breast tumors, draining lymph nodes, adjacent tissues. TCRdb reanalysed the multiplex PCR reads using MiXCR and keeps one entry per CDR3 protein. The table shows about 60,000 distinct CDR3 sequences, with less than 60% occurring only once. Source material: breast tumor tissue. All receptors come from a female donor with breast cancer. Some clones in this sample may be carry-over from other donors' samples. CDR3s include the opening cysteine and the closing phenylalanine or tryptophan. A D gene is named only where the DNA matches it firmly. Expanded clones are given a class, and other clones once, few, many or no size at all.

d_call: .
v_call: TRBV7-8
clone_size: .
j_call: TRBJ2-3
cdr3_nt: TGTGCCAGCAGCTTAGCAGTGGGATATAGCACAGATACGCAGTATTTT
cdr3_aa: CASSLAVGYSTDTQYF

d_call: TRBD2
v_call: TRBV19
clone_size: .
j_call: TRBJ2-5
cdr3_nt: TGTGCCAGTAGTGGGACTAGCGGGGGGGAAGAGACCCAGTACTTC
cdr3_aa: CASSGTSGGEETQYF

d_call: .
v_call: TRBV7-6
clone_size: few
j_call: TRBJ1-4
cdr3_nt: TGTGCCAGCAGCTTAGGATTTGGGGGGTACGAAAAACTGTTTTTT
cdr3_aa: CASSLGFGGYEKLFF

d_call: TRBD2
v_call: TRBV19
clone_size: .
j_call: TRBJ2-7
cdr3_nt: TGTGCCAGTAGTCCGGGACTAGCGGGAGCCCACGAGCAGTACTTC
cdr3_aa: CASSPGLAGAHEQYF

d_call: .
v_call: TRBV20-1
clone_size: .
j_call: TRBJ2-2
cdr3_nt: TGCAGTGCTTACCGGGGACACACCGGGGAGCTGTTTTTT
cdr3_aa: CSAYRGHTGELFF

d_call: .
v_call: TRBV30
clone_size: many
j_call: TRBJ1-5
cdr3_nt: TGTGCCTGGAGTGTATATGGCAGTGGGAATCAGCCCCAGCATTTT
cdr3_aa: CAWSVYGSGNQPQHF

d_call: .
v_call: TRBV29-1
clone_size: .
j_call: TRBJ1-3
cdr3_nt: TGCAGCGCTAGGAACTCTGGAAACACCATATATTTT
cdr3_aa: CSARNSGNTIYF

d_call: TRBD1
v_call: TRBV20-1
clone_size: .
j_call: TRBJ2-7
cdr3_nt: TGCAGTGCTAGAGATACGACAGGGTTGTCCTACGAGCAGTACTTC
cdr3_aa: CSARDTTGLSYEQYF

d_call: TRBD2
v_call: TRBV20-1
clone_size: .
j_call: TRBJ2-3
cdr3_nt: TGCAGTGCTAGATCCACTAGCGGGGGCCCAGGAGATACGCAGTATTTT
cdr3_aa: CSARSTSGGPGDTQYF

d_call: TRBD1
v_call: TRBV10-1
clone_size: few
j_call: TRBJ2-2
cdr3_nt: TGCGCCAGCAGTGCGACAGGGTTCACCGGGGAGCTGTTTTTT
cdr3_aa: CASSATGFTGELFF

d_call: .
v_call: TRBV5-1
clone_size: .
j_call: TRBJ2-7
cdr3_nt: TGCGCCAGCAGCTTGGCCCCCCCTCCCGACTACGAGCAGTACTTC
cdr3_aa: CASSLAPPPDYEQYF

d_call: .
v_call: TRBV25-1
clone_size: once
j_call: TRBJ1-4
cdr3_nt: TGTGCCAGTAGCACAGGGACGGGAGAAAAACTGTTTTTT
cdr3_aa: CASSTGTGEKLFF

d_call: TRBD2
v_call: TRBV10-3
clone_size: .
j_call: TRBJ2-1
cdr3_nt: TGTGCCATCAGCAGCGGGGTTTACAATGAGCAGTTCTTC
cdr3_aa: CAISSGVYNEQFF

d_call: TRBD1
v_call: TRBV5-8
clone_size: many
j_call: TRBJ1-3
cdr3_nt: TGTGCCAGCAGCTTAGGGACAGGATATGGAAACACCATATATTTT
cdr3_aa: CASSLGTGYGNTIYF

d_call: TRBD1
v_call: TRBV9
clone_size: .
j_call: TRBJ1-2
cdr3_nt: TGTGCCAGCAGCCCTGGACAGGGGTACTATGGCTACACCTTC
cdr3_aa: CASSPGQGYYGYTF

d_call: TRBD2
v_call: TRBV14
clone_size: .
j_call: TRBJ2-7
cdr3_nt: TGTGCCAGCAGCCAAGGCGGGAGGGCCTCGTTAGACGAGCAGTACTTC
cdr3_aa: CASSQGGRASLDEQYF

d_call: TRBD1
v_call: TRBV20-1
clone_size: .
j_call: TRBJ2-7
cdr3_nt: TGCAGTGCAATGGGACAGGTTAGCTCCTACGAGCAGTACTTC
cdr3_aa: CSAMGQVSSYEQYF

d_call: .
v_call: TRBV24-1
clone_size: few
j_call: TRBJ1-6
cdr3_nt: TGTGCCACCAGTGATTCGACCCAGGGAAAGAATTCACCCCTCCACTTT
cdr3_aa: CATSDSTQGKNSPLHF

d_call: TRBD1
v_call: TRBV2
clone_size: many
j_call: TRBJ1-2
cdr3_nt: TGTGCCAGCAGTCAAGGGACAGTCGGCAGTGGCTACACCTTC
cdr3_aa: CASSQGTVGSGYTF

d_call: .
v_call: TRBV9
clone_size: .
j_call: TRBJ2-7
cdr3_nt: TGTGCCAGCAGCGTAGCCGCCAGCACCCAGGGGACCTCCTACGAGCAGTACTTC
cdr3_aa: CASSVAASTQGTSYEQYF

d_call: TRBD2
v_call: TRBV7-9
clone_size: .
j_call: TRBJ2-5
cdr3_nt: TGTGCCAGCAGCGGGACTAGCGGGAGTGATGAGACCCAGCACTTC
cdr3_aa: CASSGTSGSDETQHF

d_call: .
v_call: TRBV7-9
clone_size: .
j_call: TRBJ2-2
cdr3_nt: TGTGCCAGCAGCCACGGGGTGAACACCGGGGAGCTGTTTTTT
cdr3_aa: CASSHGVNTGELFF

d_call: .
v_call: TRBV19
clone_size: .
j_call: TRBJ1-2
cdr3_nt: TGTGCCAGTAGTACCGAACAGGTGGCGGTGCACTATGGCTACACCTTC
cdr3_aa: CASSTEQVAVHYGYTF

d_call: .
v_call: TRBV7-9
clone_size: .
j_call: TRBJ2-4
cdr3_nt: TGTGCCAGCAGCTCGGATGGCAAATCCCACATTCAGTACTTC
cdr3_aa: CASSSDGKSHIQYF

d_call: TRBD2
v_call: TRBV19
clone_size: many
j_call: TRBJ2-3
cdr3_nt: TGTGCCAGTAGTATACCGGTTGGACTAGGGACAGATACGCAGTATTTT
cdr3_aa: CASSIPVGLGTDTQYF

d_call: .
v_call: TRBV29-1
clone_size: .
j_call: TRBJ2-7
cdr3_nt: TGCAGCGTTGCTCGGGAAACCTACGAGCAGTACTTC
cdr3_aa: CSVARETYEQYF

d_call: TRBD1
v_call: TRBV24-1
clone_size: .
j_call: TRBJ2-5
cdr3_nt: TGTGCCACCAGTGATTTGAACAGGGGGCTAGAGACCCAGTACTTC
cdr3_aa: CATSDLNRGLETQYF

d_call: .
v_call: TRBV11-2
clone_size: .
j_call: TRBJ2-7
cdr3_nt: TGTGCCAGCAGCTTAGATTGGAGGGGGCCACAGTACTTC
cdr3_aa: CASSLDWRGPQYF